Each of the 32 T cell receptor beta chains below was sequenced from the same sample in a study of read filtering for tumor transcriptome and immune sequencing. From about 0.4 ug of RNA, a library with molecular barcoded alpha/delta and beta/gamma adaptors was made. MiXCR, run by TCRdb on the reads, gives a single entry per CDR3 protein. The sample includes nearly 60,000 distinct CDR3 sequences, 9% to 15% of them seen just once. Sequenced input: a population of CD138-negative cells sorted from bone marrow. The receptors derive from a donor over 35 with multiple myeloma.

This clonotype occurred many times. The gene calls are TRBV7-3 and TRBJ2-3; D is possibly TRBD1 (6 bases). The germline CDR1 and CDR2 sequences are SGHTA and FQGTGA. CDR3 length: 15 residues. Between the trimmed V and J ends, which lost 2 bases and 2 bases, there was a span of 11 bases. DNA of the CDR3: TGTGCCAGCAGCTTATTTGCAGGGGCCACAGATACGCAGTATTTT. Residues: CASSLFAGATDTQYF. The full variable domain, in which reference TRBV7-3 and TRBJ2-3 provide the parts outside the CDR3, is GAGVSQTPSNKVTEKGKYVELRCDPISGHTALYWYRQSLGQGPEFLIYFQGTGAADDSGLPNDRFFAVRPEGSVSTLKIQRTERGDSAVYLCASSLFAGATDTQYFGPGTRLTVL.

This clonotype has a count of ten or more. V and J are TRBV12-3 or TRBV12-4 and TRBJ2-7; D gene uncertain. The germline V and J ends were trimmed by 2 bases and 1 base, with 9 bases remaining between them. The CDR3 spans 14 residues. The CDR3 DNA reads TGTGCCAGCAGTTTAAATACAGAATCCTACGAGCAGTACTTC. Its protein product is CASSLNTESYEQYF.

Many counts were recorded for this clonotype. V is TRBV28 and J is TRBJ1-2; D is unclear. This CDR3 has 17 amino acids. Germline CDR1 reads MDHEN; CDR2 reads SYDVKM. Trimming left V 7 bases short and J 4 bases short, with 25 bases between. CDR3 in amino acids: CASIRAIQRAIGYGYTF. DNA for the CDR3: TGTGCCAGCATCCGGGCCATACAGAGGGCAATTGGCTATGGCTACACCTTC.

This clonotype showed up just a few times. The V gene is TRBV3-1, the J gene TRBJ2-7; TRBD1 aligns across 9 bases. The CDR3 is 16 residues long. Germline V gene lookup returns CDR1 LGHDT and CDR2 YNNKEL (reference sequence). The junction had 11 bases not matched to a gene; V was cut back by 3 bases and J by 5 bases. CDR3 sequence reads: CASSHNPGQGMDEQYF. As DNA, the CDR3 is TGTGCCAGCAGCCATAATCCGGGACAGGGCATGGACGAGCAGTACTTC.

About this clonotype: This could be a read error, since a much larger clone is one nucleotide away. This rearrangement joins TRBV7-9 to TRBJ1-1; possibly TRBD1 for D (5 bases). V lost 5 bases, J lost 1 base, and 14 bases lay in between. The CDR3 is 15 residues long. From germline, CDR1 is SEHNR and CDR2 FQNEAQ (reference sequence). CDR3 in DNA: TGTGCCAGCAGCATAACACGGGGGAGGAACACTGAAGCTTTCTTT. Protein sequence: CASSITRGRNTEAFF. Drawing the rest from reference TRBV7-9 and TRBJ1-1, the complete variable domain is DTGVSQNPRHKITKRGQNVTFRCDPISEHNRLYWYRQTLGQGPEFLTYFQNEAQLEKSRLLSDRFSAERPKGSFSTLEIQRTEQGDSAMYLCASSITRGRNTEAFFGQGTRLTVV.

This clonotype was detected many times. This rearrangement joins TRBV6-1 to TRBJ2-7; a weak D match, TRBD1 (5 bases). CDR1 and CDR2 (germline): MNHNS, SASEGT. Trimming removed 2 bases from V and 4 bases from J, with 6 bases in between. The CDR3 is 12 amino acids. CDR3 in DNA: TGTGCCAGCAGTGAACAGGGATACGAGCAGTACTTC. Protein sequence: CASSEQGYEQYF.

Concerning this clonotype: One end of the junction is discordant with germline, which a read error may explain. This sequence joins TRBV5-1 and TRBJ1-2; possibly TRBD1 for D (6 bases). CDR3 length: 12 amino acids. Germline lookup yields CDR1 SGHRS and CDR2 YFSETQ. This CDR3 reads CAGSWDTYGYTF. CDR3 DNA: TGCGCCGGCAGCTGGGACACCTATGGCTACACCTTC.

Concerning this clonotype: One junction end disagrees with the germline gene, perhaps due to a read error. The chain carries TRBV11-2 and TRBJ1-1; D is ambiguous. Germline values: CDR1 SGHAT, CDR2 FQNNGV. The CDR3 is 15 amino acids. The CDR3 region has the DNA TGTGCCAGCAGTCGTGTCAGAAGACAACCCACTGAAGCTCTCTTT. As protein: CASSRVRRQPTEALF. Combining the CDR3 with reference TRBV11-2 and TRBJ1-1 gives the whole variable domain EAGVAQSPRYKIIEKRQSVAFWCNPISGHATLYWYQQILGQGPKLLIQFQNNGVVDDSQLPKDRFSAERLKGVDSTLKIQPAKLEDSAVYLCASSRVRRQPTEALFGQGTRLTVV.

The chain recombines TRBV12-3 or TRBV12-4 with TRBJ1-3; D is perhaps TRBD1 (6 bases). The CDR3 has 18 residues. Trimming took 5 bases from V and 1 from J, leaving 21 bases between them. Here the CDR3 DNA reads TGTGCCAGCAGTGGAGGACAGACAAACCAAAGATCTGGAAACACCATATATTTT. This codes for CASSGGQTNQRSGNTIYF.

The table lists this clonotype with many counts. The chain employs TRBV18 and TRBJ1-2, with a tentative D call TRBD1 (6 bases). The CDR3 contains 15 residues. The germline V gene encodes CDR1 KGHSH and CDR2 LQKENI. Trimming stripped 2 bases from V and 2 bases from J, with 12 bases between. Written as DNA, the CDR3 is TGTGCCAGCTCACCAACTGGACAGACAAACTATGGCTACACCTTC. This sequence encodes CASSPTGQTNYGYTF.

V is TRBV18 and J is TRBJ2-3; 9 nucleotides match TRBD1. CDR3 length: 16 residues. CDR1 is KGHSH and CDR2 is LQKENI in the germline V gene. The trim removed 4 bases at V and 11 bases at J, leaving 16 bases unmatched. CDR3 loop: CASSRPGQGVKDMQYF. CDR3 sequence (DNA): TGTGCCAGCTCACGTCCGGGACAGGGAGTAAAGGACATGCAGTATTTT.

This clonotype was observed a handful of times. CDR3 sequence: CASSPNAGSSYNEQFF. The CDR3 DNA is TGTGCCAGCAGTCCTAATGCCGGGAGCTCCTACAATGAGCAGTTCTTC. The chain couples TRBV7-9 to TRBJ2-1; TRBD2 might be the D (6 bases). The V gene's germline CDR1 is SEHNR and CDR2 FQNEAQ (reference sequence). This CDR3 has 16 residues. V lost 6 bases, J lost 0 bases, and 15 bases lay in between.

This clonotype has at least ten counts. This chain connects TRBV10-1 to TRBJ2-7; D call uncertain. V lost 2 bases, J lost 6 bases, and 14 bases lay in between. The CDR3 runs 14 residues. CDR1 and CDR2 from the germline V gene are WNHNN and SYGVQD (reference sequence). CDR3: CASSEEDPYAEQYF. CDR3 coding DNA: TGCGCCAGCAGTGAGGAAGACCCTTACGCCGAGCAGTACTTC.

The sample holds many counts of this clonotype. The chain couples TRBV5-1 to TRBJ2-7, with 8 bases matching TRBD2. Per the germline V gene, CDR1 is SGHRS and CDR2 is YFSETQ. This CDR3 spans 13 amino acids. V was clipped by 0 bases and J by 6 bases; unmatched bases: 2. CDR3 bases: TGCGCCAGCAGCTTGGTAGCGGGGAGCGAGCAGTACTTC. Translating it yields CASSLVAGSEQYF.

Regarding this clonotype: This may arise from a read error, as a much more abundant clone is one base away. Given the absence of the conserved phenylalanine or tryptophan at the CDR3 end, a read error is likely. CDR3 in amino acids: CASSQLGEKADQETQYL. CDR3 nucleotide sequence: TGTGCCAGCAGCCAACTAGGGGAAAAAGCGGATCAAGAGACCCAGTACCTC. V gene TRBV3-1 combines with J gene TRBJ2-5; D is possibly TRBD1 or TRBD2 (5 bases each). The CDR3 has 17 residues. V was trimmed by 2 bases and J by 2 bases, leaving 18 bases between them. CDR1 and CDR2 (germline): LGHDT, YNNKEL (reference sequence).

The table lists this clonotype with a few counts. Relative to the germline gene, one junction end is altered; a read error may explain this. This rearrangement joins TRBV6-5 to TRBJ1-4; D not resolved. The CDR3 contains 16 residues. Germline V gene sequence: CDR1 MNHEY, CDR2 SVGAGI. The CDR3 region is CASSYSGSGSAEKLFF. The CDR3 DNA follows: TGTGCCAGCAGCTACTCTGGATCGGGGTCAGCTGAAAAACTGTTTTTT.

On this clonotype itself: Just one base apart from a much larger clone, this may be a read error. This chain connects TRBV19 to TRBJ2-7, with D possibly matching TRBD1 (6 bases). CDR1 and CDR2 from the germline V gene are LNHDA and SQIVND (reference sequence). V lost 6 bases, J lost 6 bases, and 21 bases lay in between. This CDR3 is built from 15 residues. The CDR3 bases are TGTGCCAGTAGCCTCAGTGGGGCAGGGGTGAGCGAGCAGTACTTC. This gives the protein CASSLSGAGVSEQYF.

This clonotype was detected many times. The rearrangement joins TRBV10-3 to TRBJ2-1, with 7 bases aligning to TRBD2. The CDR3 runs to 15 residues. V dropped 3 bases and J dropped 8; count of bases not matched to a gene: 10. CDR1 and CDR2 (germline): ENHRY, SYGVKD. CDR3 residues: CAISDAGRGIYEQFF. The CDR3 DNA sequence: TGTGCCATCAGTGACGCCGGGCGGGGGATCTATGAGCAGTTCTTC.

This clonotype has at least ten counts. This rearrangement joins TRBV7-2 to TRBJ2-5; D possibly corresponds to TRBD2 (6 bases). Germline loops: CDR1 SGHTA, CDR2 FQGNSA. This CDR3 has 13 amino acids. With 5 bases removed from V and 5 bases from J, the gap between germline ends came to 12 bases. The CDR3 nucleotides are TGTGCCAGCAGCCGGGGGTTGGTGGAGACCCAGTACTTC. Its translation: CASSRGLVETQYF. Full variable domain (missing parts from reference TRBV7-2 and TRBJ2-5): GAGVSQSPSNKVTEKGKDVELRCDPISGHTALYWYRQSLGQGLEFLIYFQGNSAPDKSGLPSDRFSAERTGGSVSTLTIQRTQQEDSAVYLCASSRGLVETQYFGPGTRLLVL.

This clonotype was observed at least ten times. The junction and the germline gene differ at one end; a read error may be behind it. The DNA for the CDR3 is TGTGCCAGCAGCTTGTTTGGGACAGGGGTCTACGAGCAGTGCTTC. Its protein is CASSLFGTGVYEQCF. This rearrangement joins TRBV5-4 to TRBJ2-7, with 10 bases identical to TRBD1. CDR3 length equals 15 residues. Germline V CDR1 and CDR2: SGHNT, YYREEE (reference sequence).

On this clonotype: Given a much more abundant clone one base away, this may be a read error. The chain recombines TRBV11-2 with TRBJ1-5; unclear D gene. This CDR3 spans 15 amino acids. CDR1 is SGHAT, CDR2 FQNNGV, per germline. The CDR3 reads CARSLGPLGNQPQHF. The CDR3 bases are TGTGCCAGGAGCTTAGGTCCGCTTGGCAATCAGCCCCAGCATTTT.

In this sample, this clonotype turned up many times. The CDR3 DNA reads as TGTGCCAGCTCAGAGGCGTTTGTCTCCGGGGAGCTGTTTTTT. Amino acids: CASSEAFVSGELFF. J is TRBJ2-2 and V is TRBV18; D remains unclear. The V end was cut by 5 bases, the J end by 6 bases, with 13 bases between. This CDR3 region has 14 residues. Germline CDR1 KGHSH, CDR2 LQKENI.

This clonotype was observed at least ten times. This chain connects TRBV9 to TRBJ2-2, with 10 bases that match TRBD1. The CDR3 is 14 residues long. J gave up 6 bases and V 6 bases, and 5 bases lay outside the gene matches. Germline V gene lookup returns CDR1 SGDLS and CDR2 YYNGEE. The CDR3 DNA reads as TGTGCCAGCACACGGGACAGGGGTTCCGGGGAGCTGTTTTTT. Translated: CASTRDRGSGELFF.

This clonotype has a count of ten or more. The V call is TRBV28, the J call TRBJ2-7; D ambiguous. CDR3 length equals 14 residues. The germline gives CDR1 MDHEN, CDR2 SYDVKM. V lost 2 bases to trimming and J lost 0 bases, with 8 bases between them. The CDR3 bases are TGTGCCAGCAGTTTAATGGTCGTCTCCTACGAGCAGTACTTC. This translates into CASSLMVVSYEQYF.

This clonotype has ten or more counts. The chain joins TRBV20-1 to TRBJ2-7, with TRBD1 identical over 7 bases. Germline CDR1 DFQATT, CDR2 SNEGSKA (reference sequence). The trim removed 3 bases at V and 5 bases at J, leaving 4 bases unmatched. This CDR3 contains 12 residues. The CDR3 sequence: CSARPQGNEQYF. For the CDR3, the DNA is TGCAGTGCTAGGCCACAGGGGAACGAGCAGTACTTC.

About this clonotype: Just one base apart from a much larger clone, this may be a read error. The chain is built from TRBV2 and TRBJ2-3; D gene uncertain. The germline gives CDR1 SNHLY, CDR2 FYNNEI. The CDR3 runs to 14 residues. CDR3 protein: CACSVLAGTDTQYF. The CDR3 DNA sequence: TGTGCCTGCAGTGTGTTAGCCGGCACAGATACGCAGTATTTT.

This clonotype has at least ten counts. The chain combines TRBV7-9 with TRBJ2-5, with D possibly matching TRBD1 (6 bases). This CDR3 comprises 14 residues. Germline V gene lookup returns CDR1 SEHNR and CDR2 FQNEAQ (reference sequence). V lost 2 bases, J lost 5 bases, and 12 bases lay in between. For the CDR3, the DNA is TGTGCCAGCAGCTTAAGGGGGTCGCGGGAGACCCAGTACTTC. Translation gives CASSLRGSRETQYF.

This clonotype was observed at least ten times. The chain couples TRBV20-1 to TRBJ1-1; possible D gene TRBD1, 5 bases. The V gene lost 3 bases and the J gene lost 6 bases, with 14 bases spanning the gap. The CDR3 length is 13 residues. Germline V gives CDR1 DFQATT, CDR2 SNEGSKA (reference sequence). CDR3 in amino acids: CSARRDSRPEAFF. DNA of the CDR3: TGCAGTGCTAGGCGGGACTCCAGGCCTGAAGCTTTCTTT.

In its sample, this clonotype was seen many times. The chain recombines TRBV20-1 with TRBJ1-1; tentatively, D is TRBD1 (6 bases). The V and J ends lost 5 bases and 3 bases respectively, with 10 bases between them. Germline-derived CDR1 and CDR2 are DFQATT and SNEGSKA (reference sequence). The CDR3 consists of 12 residues. DNA for the CDR3: TGCAGTGCTGACGGACAGCACACTGAAGCTTTCTTT. This translates into CSADGQHTEAFF.

This clonotype was observed many times. The genes are TRBV29-1 and TRBJ1-1, with D uncertain. The CDR3 runs to 13 residues. With 7 bases removed from V and 1 base from J, the gap between germline ends came to 13 bases. Germline CDR1 reads SQVTM; CDR2 reads ANQGSEA. The CDR3 loop is CSGGSRGNTEAFF. The CDR3 nucleotides read TGCAGCGGTGGCTCCCGTGGGAACACTGAAGCTTTCTTT.

There are a few counts of this clonotype. This rearrangement joins TRBV2 to TRBJ2-3, with 11 nucleotides matching TRBD2. V was pared by 5 bases and J by 4 bases, with 5 bases of the junction left unmatched. The CDR3 has 15 residues. CDR1 SNHLY and CDR2 FYNNEI come from the germline V gene. CDR3 residues: CASSQRSGGADTQYF. CDR3 nucleotides: TGTGCCAGCAGTCAGCGTAGCGGGGGGGCAGATACGCAGTATTTT.

This clonotype was counted ten times or more. The rearrangement uses TRBV4-1 and TRBJ2-1, with 10 bases aligning to TRBD1. This CDR3 comprises 17 residues. V lost 0 bases to trimming and J lost 9 bases; unmatched junction nucleotides: 11. CDR1 is MGHRA and CDR2 is YSYEKL in the germline V gene. The CDR3 is CASSQDSPGQGRSEQFF. In DNA form, the CDR3 reads TGCGCCAGCAGCCAAGATTCTCCGGGACAGGGGCGTAGTGAGCAGTTCTTC.